This T cell receptor beta chain was documented in a study of blood T cell repertoires in COVID-19. Study as a whole: The analysed material was cDNA or gDNA that came from T cells, B-cell-depleted T cells, or PBMCs.

V trimming: 3 bases; J trimming: 2 bases; junction bases outside the gene matches: 5. The CDR3 has 14 residues. CDR1 is SGHDT, CDR2 YYEEEE, per germline. Study processing details: How many nucleated cells were present was estimated from reference gene primer amplification. Clones were sequenced by immunoSEQ multiplex PCR, and TCRdb holds only the in-frame ones, with some missing. V, J and clone size were drawn from that table, and D and trimming were deduced from the DNA. The data contain about 130,000 clones, 86% of them singletons. Sequenced sample: peripheral blood. This TCR was sampled from a woman in her 70s with COVID-19, enrolled during active disease. This rearrangement joins TRBV5-6 to TRBJ2-7; 7 bases agree with TRBD2. The CDR3 DNA reads as TGTGCCAGCAGCTATAGCGGGCCCACCTACGAGCAGTACTTC. It yields the protein CASSYSGPTYEQYF.